This T cell receptor beta chain was retrieved from a study of cytomegalovirus exposure and HLA in healthy donors. Whole-study findings and limits: Researchers counted around 180 TCR beta chains as cytomegalovirus-associated.

The V gene's germline CDR1 is SGDLS and CDR2 YYNGEE. The CDR3 has 16 residues. Trimming removed 2 bases from V and 2 bases from J, with 15 bases in between. PCR used 60 Vbeta primers and 13 Jbeta primers. Generated by immunoSEQ multiplex PCR, the TCRdb table keeps only in-frame clones and is missing some. Among roughly 150,000 clones listed, roughly four fifths were seen once. A remark on this clone: What it recognizes is unknown.

This receptor was obtained from a girl aged 2 to 10 in good health and CMV-seropositive. The genes are TRBV9 and TRBJ2-3, with D perhaps matching TRBD2 (6 bases). The sample comprised PBMCs. The CDR3 loop reads CASSVGGNRITDTQYF. Here the CDR3 DNA reads TGTGCCAGCAGCGTGGGGGGAAATCGGATCACAGATACGCAGTATTTT.